This TCR beta chain was retrieved from a study of shared clonotypes between healthy human individuals. Study findings and constraints: Tissues were not sampled, only blood, and their repertoires likely differ.

Some clones are missing from TCRdb's copy, which holds only in-frame ones; the method was immunoSEQ multiplex PCR. Among some 2,100,000 clones listed, under 95% were seen once. The CDR3 covers 15 residues. Trimming removed 6 bases from V and 1 base from J; junction bases left unmatched: 6. The germline V gene has CDR1 SGHTA and CDR2 FQGNSA. CD45RO-negative cells were positively selected for CCR7, leaving out terminally differentiated effector memory CD45RA+ cells. In regard to this clone: The antigen is not known.

The chain carries TRBV7-2 and TRBJ2-1, with 7 bases matching TRBD2. The receptor was isolated from a man between 18 and 35 years old in good health. Some clones in this sample may be carry-over from other donors' samples. The sequencing input was naive CD8+ T cells from PBMCs. This chain's CDR3 is CASSLADNSYNEQFF. Written as DNA, the CDR3 is TGTGCCAGCAGTCTAGCGGATAATTCCTACAATGAGCAGTTCTTC.